What follows are 27 T cell receptor beta chains derived from one specimen sequenced in a study of cytomegalovirus exposure and HLA in healthy donors. The primer mix had 60 Vbeta and 13 Jbeta primers. The method was immunoSEQ multiplex PCR; TCRdb's version includes in-frame clones alone and lacks a portion of them. Here the sample spans about 190,000 clones, 75% to 85% being singletons. The sequenced material came from PBMCs. The source is a boy aged 5-17 years in good health and CMV-seronegative.

This clone has more than one count but fewer than ten. The chain has TRBV29-1 and TRBJ1-1, with D hard to call. V dropped 7 bases and J dropped 0 bases, with 12 bases sitting between them. Germline CDR1 reads SQVTM; CDR2 reads ANQGSEA. CDR3 size: 13 residues. CDR3 sequence: CSASRDLNTEAFF. The CDR3 region has the DNA TGCAGCGCCTCCCGGGATTTGAACACTGAAGCTTTCTTT.

This clone showed up just a few times. This rearrangement joins TRBV7-8 to TRBJ1-6, with a tentative D call TRBD1 (5 bases). CDR1 and CDR2 from the germline V gene are SGHVS and FQNEAQ. The CDR3 contains 16 residues. Trimming pared 3 bases from V and 9 bases from J, leaving 18 bases between. The DNA of the CDR3 is TGTGCCAGCAGCTTCGCCGACGCAGGGTCGGGTTCACCCCTCCACTTT. The encoded protein is CASSFADAGSGSPLHF.

This rearrangement joins TRBV10-3 to TRBJ1-2; 10 nucleotides line up with TRBD1. This CDR3 region has 16 residues. Trimming took 8 bases from V and 0 from J; bases not matched to a gene: 9. The germline CDR1 and CDR2 sequences are ENHRY and SYGVKD. The CDR3 region is CAIGGTGDKANYGYTF. The CDR3 DNA is TGTGCCATCGGCGGGACAGGGGACAAAGCTAACTATGGCTACACCTTC.

The genes are TRBV25-1 and TRBJ2-5, with D tentatively TRBD2 (5 bases). With 5 bases removed from V and 2 bases from J, the gap between germline ends came to 12 bases. This CDR3 is 14 amino acids long. The V gene's germline CDR1 is MGHDK and CDR2 SYGVNS. Here the CDR3 reads CASSPSLAQETQYF. In DNA, the CDR3 is TGTGCCAGCAGTCCCTCCCTAGCACAAGAGACCCAGTACTTC.

The rearrangement links TRBV14 to TRBJ2-7, with a weak D call TRBD1 (6 bases). The CDR3 sequence is 16 residues long. With 2 bases removed from V and 3 bases from J, the gap between germline ends came to 17 bases. The germline gives CDR1 SGHDN, CDR2 FVKESK. The CDR3: CASSQFTPGHYYEQYF. The CDR3 DNA follows: TGTGCCAGCAGCCAATTCACACCGGGACATTACTACGAGCAGTACTTC.

The V gene is TRBV9, the J gene TRBJ2-7; D is possibly TRBD1 (5 bases). This CDR3 region has 14 residues. Per germline, CDR1 SGDLS and CDR2 YYNGEE. Trimming removed 4 bases at V and 6 bases at J, with 17 bases between. The CDR3 region is CASSPRVRPGEQYF. CDR3 DNA sequence: TGTGCCAGCAGCCCCAGGGTACGGCCGGGCGAGCAGTACTTC.

This clone was counted a few times. The chain has TRBV7-2 and TRBJ1-2; D is undetermined. CDR1 SGHTA and CDR2 FQGNSA come from the germline V gene. CDR3 length: 13 amino acids. V gave up 5 bases and J gave up 8 bases, with 15 bases separating them. CDR3 sequence (DNA): TGTGCCAGCAGCCCCGGGGTATCTAACGGCTACACCTTC. Protein product: CASSPGVSNGYTF.

The J gene is TRBJ2-3, the V gene TRBV5-1, with 9 bases fitting TRBD2. J gave up 1 base and V 2 bases, and 2 bases lay outside the gene matches. The CDR3 runs to 15 residues. Per germline, CDR1 SGHRS and CDR2 YFSETQ. The CDR3 spells CASSFKREGTDTQYF. The CDR3 DNA reads as TGCGCCAGCAGCTTTAAGCGGGAGGGCACAGATACGCAGTATTTT.

This clone was observed a handful of times. The chain joins TRBV7-2 to TRBJ2-7, with 9 bases that match TRBD2. The V and J ends lost 1 base and 9 bases, in that order; junction bases with no gene match: 7. CDR1 and CDR2 from the germline V gene are SGHTA and FQGNSA. The CDR3 totals 14 residues. CDR3 sequence: CASSLEREVIGQYF. The CDR3 region has the DNA TGTGCCAGCAGCTTAGAGCGGGAGGTTATCGGGCAGTACTTC.

This chain uses TRBV27 with TRBJ2-3; no clear D gene. The germline gives CDR1 MNHEY, CDR2 SMNVEV (reference sequence). This CDR3 spans 13 amino acids. Trimming took 4 bases from V and 0 from J, leaving 5 bases between them. The CDR3, as DNA: TGTGCCAGCAGTTCTCCTAGCACAGATACGCAGTATTTT. It translates to CASSSPSTDTQYF.

The rearrangement links TRBV29-1 to TRBJ1-2; D might be TRBD1 (6 bases). This CDR3 spans 15 amino acids. Trimming left V 5 bases short and J 8 bases short, with 24 bases between. Per the germline V gene, CDR1 is SQVTM and CDR2 is ANQGSEA. The DNA for the CDR3 is TGCAGCGTTCCCATGTCAGGGGAGAGGGGCCGAGGCTACACCTTC. Protein product: CSVPMSGERGRGYTF.

The rearrangement links TRBV13 to TRBJ2-4, with 9 bases matching TRBD1. Losses at the gene ends were 3 bases for V and 1 base for J; bases not matched to a gene: 7. The CDR3 consists of 17 residues. The germline CDR1 and CDR2 sequences are PRHDT and FYEKMQ (reference sequence). The CDR3 DNA reads TGTGCCAGCAGCTTCGCCGGACAGGGGTTTGCCAAAAACATTCAGTACTTC. Protein product: CASSFAGQGFAKNIQYF. Full variable domain (outside the CDR3, taken from reference TRBV13 and TRBJ2-4): AAGVIQSPRHLIKEKRETATLKCYPIPRHDTVYWYQQGPGQDPQFLISFYEKMQSDKGSIPDRFSAQQFSDYHSELNMSSLELGDSALYFCASSFAGQGFAKNIQYFGAGTRLSVL.

This chain links TRBV7-2 with TRBJ1-2; TRBD1 matches at 8 bases. V gave up 7 bases and J gave up 1 base; unmatched junction bases: 5. This CDR3 spans 14 amino acids. CDR1 is SGHTA, CDR2 FQGNSA, per germline. The CDR3 reads CASTRQGLNYGYTF. DNA of the CDR3: TGTGCCAGCACCAGACAGGGGCTTAACTATGGCTACACCTTC. Looking up the rest from reference TRBV7-2 and TRBJ1-2 gives the full variable domain: GAGVSQSPSNKVTEKGKDVELRCDPISGHTALYWYRQSLGQGLEFLIYFQGNSAPDKSGLPSDRFSAERTGGSVSTLTIQRTQQEDSAVYLCASTRQGLNYGYTFGSGTRLTVV.

V is TRBV6-6 and J is TRBJ1-1, with 9 positions matching TRBD1. Germline V lookup: CDR1 MNHNY, CDR2 SVGAGI (reference sequence). V trimming: 2 bases; J trimming: 1 base; junction bases outside the gene matches: 2. The CDR3 is 15 residues long. The CDR3, as DNA: TGTGCCAGCAGTTACCCGACAGGGGGGAACACTGAAGCTTTCTTT. This codes for CASSYPTGGNTEAFF.

The chain links TRBV11-3 to TRBJ2-3; possible D gene TRBD1, 5 bases. This CDR3 is 15 amino acids long. V was clipped by 5 bases and J by 3 bases, with 15 bases between them. The germline V gene has CDR1 SGHNT and CDR2 YENEEA. The chain's CDR3 is CASSLTIYRTDTQYF. The CDR3 DNA is TGTGCCAGCAGCCTTACAATCTACAGGACAGATACGCAGTATTTT.

This chain connects TRBV5-1 to TRBJ1-2; TRBD1 might be the D (6 bases). V was trimmed by 0 bases and J by 0 bases, leaving 12 bases between them. In germline, CDR1 is SGHRS, CDR2 YFSETQ. CDR3 size: 16 residues. CDR3 in DNA: TGCGCCAGCAGCTTGGCAGGACAGAAGACTAACTATGGCTACACCTTC. Translating it yields CASSLAGQKTNYGYTF.

This clone has a handful of counts. The genes are TRBV5-1 and TRBJ2-7; D uncertain. This CDR3 comprises 13 residues. CDR1 and CDR2 (germline): SGHRS, YFSETQ. V shed 5 bases and J shed 2 bases, with 11 bases lying between them. The CDR3 bases are TGCGCCAGCAGTTACGACGGAGCCTACGAGCAGTACTTC. This codes for CASSYDGAYEQYF.

The V gene is TRBV7-9, the J gene TRBJ1-2; D uncertain. V was clipped by 5 bases and J by 2 bases, with 21 bases between them. From germline, CDR1 is SEHNR and CDR2 FQNEAQ (reference sequence). This CDR3 spans 17 amino acids. The CDR3: CASSPTGVPNRNYGYTF. The CDR3 nucleotides are TGTGCCAGCAGCCCGACGGGAGTTCCGAATCGGAACTATGGCTACACCTTC.

This clone was seen a handful of times. The rearrangement links TRBV19 to TRBJ2-3; a weak D match, TRBD2 (5 bases). The V gene lost 8 bases and the J gene lost 0 bases, with 12 bases spanning the gap. This CDR3 region has 14 residues. Per the germline V gene, CDR1 is LNHDA and CDR2 is SQIVND (reference sequence). This CDR3 reads CASGEGISTDTQYF. The CDR3 DNA reads as TGTGCCAGTGGTGAGGGTATTAGCACAGATACGCAGTATTTT.

This clone was seen once. The chain carries TRBV4-3 and TRBJ2-5; 7 positions match TRBD2. Germline CDR1 LGHNA, CDR2 YSLEER. The CDR3 runs 18 residues. The V segment lost 0 bases and the J segment 5 bases; nucleotides outside the gene matches: 15. CDR3 DNA sequence: TGCGCCAGCAGCCAAGATCTCTTATGGGAGGGGCGGCGGGAGACCCAGTACTTC. Its translation is CASSQDLLWEGRRETQYF.

V is TRBV18 and J is TRBJ1-1; D unclear. Germline lookup yields CDR1 KGHSH and CDR2 LQKENI. V shed 8 bases and J shed 3 bases, with 13 bases lying between them. The CDR3 totals 13 residues. The CDR3 sequence: CASQGSLDTEAFF. CDR3 nucleotide sequence: TGTGCCAGCCAAGGGAGCCTCGACACTGAAGCTTTCTTT.

The chain has TRBV7-3 and TRBJ2-7, with 10 bases matching TRBD2. Germline trimming cut 1 base from V and 6 bases from J; bases unmatched to any gene: 6. Germline V gene sequence: CDR1 SGHTA, CDR2 FQGTGA. The CDR3 loop spans 15 amino acids. CDR3 sequence (DNA): TGTGCCAGCAGCTTAAACCCTAGCGGGAGTGGCGAGCAGTACTTC. This codes for CASSLNPSGSGEQYF.

Comment on this clone: This CDR3 is also generated by other DNA sequences in the sample. The chain carries TRBV6-5 and TRBJ1-1; D is perhaps TRBD1 (6 bases). V lost 6 bases and J 4 bases, leaving 15 bases between the germline ends. In germline, CDR1 is MNHEY, CDR2 SVGAGI. The CDR3 runs to 14 residues. CDR3 in DNA: TGTGCCAGCAGCGAGCGGGGGCTAGGCACTGAAGCTTTCTTT. It translates to CASSERGLGTEAFF.

The CDR3, as DNA: TGTGCCAGCAGTTACTCATCCAGGCCCGGCTACACCTTC. Its protein product is CASSYSSRPGYTF. The chain uses TRBV6-5 and TRBJ1-2, with D unclear. CDR1 and CDR2 (germline): MNHEY, SVGAGI. The CDR3 is 13 residues long. Trimming pared 0 bases from V and 8 bases from J, leaving 10 bases between.

The chain carries TRBV7-8 and TRBJ2-7; 9 bases are a match to TRBD2. The germline V gene encodes CDR1 SGHVS and CDR2 FQNEAQ. This CDR3 is built from 14 residues. V trimming: 4 bases; J trimming: 2 bases; junction bases outside the gene matches: 3. The CDR3 protein is CASSSTSGAYEQYF. As DNA, the CDR3 is TGTGCCAGCAGCTCGACTAGCGGTGCCTACGAGCAGTACTTC.

The gene calls are TRBV10-3 and TRBJ2-3; a weak D match, TRBD2 (5 bases). Germline loops: CDR1 ENHRY, CDR2 SYGVKD. V dropped 5 bases and J dropped 1 base, with 16 bases sitting between them. The CDR3 extends over 16 amino acids. The CDR3 protein is CAISTGERRRTDTQYF. For the CDR3, the DNA is TGTGCCATCAGTACCGGGGAGCGGAGACGCACAGATACGCAGTATTTT.

This chain uses TRBV10-3 with TRBJ1-5; 7 nucleotides match TRBD1. CDR3 length: 16 residues. V was pared by 0 bases and J by 3 bases, with 5 bases of the junction left unmatched. Germline CDR1 is ENHRY and CDR2 is SYGVKD. CDR3 DNA: TGTGCCATCAGTGAGTCGGGACAGAGTGTCAATCAGCCCCAGCATTTT. It is translated as CAISESGQSVNQPQHF.